One and the same sample provided the 32 T cell receptor beta chains below, sequenced in a study of T cells in Graves' hyperthyroidism and ophthalmopathy. The investigators amplified TCR beta CDR3 regions from RNA transcripts. A first-round RT-PCR of the TCR CDR3 used the HTBI primer set. In TCRdb, the multiplex PCR reads were re-called with MiXCR into one record per CDR3 protein. The sample consists of 550,000 to 800,000 distinct CDR3 sequences, approximately 15% of them appearing once. The specimen sequenced was blood. These receptor sequences come from a man aged 50-60 years with Graves' hyperthyroidism.

The chain is built from TRBV27 and TRBJ2-1; D is unresolved. Per germline, CDR1 MNHEY and CDR2 SMNVEV (reference sequence). The CDR3 totals 15 residues. Trimming stripped 5 bases from V and 2 bases from J, with 13 bases between. CDR3 protein: CASSLDVPPYNEQFF. The DNA for the CDR3 is TGTGCCAGCAGTCTCGACGTACCCCCCTACAATGAGCAGTTCTTC.

A few counts support this clonotype. This chain uses TRBV6-7 with TRBJ2-7; D may be TRBD2 (6 bases). TRBV6-7 is an open reading frame whose function is uncertain. V lost 1 base and J lost 2, with 12 bases in between. The CDR3 consists of 15 residues. DNA of the CDR3: TGTGCCAGCAGTTACTTGGGAGGACACCCCTACGAGCAGTACTTC. Translation gives CASSYLGGHPYEQYF.

In this sample, this clonotype turned up many times. In DNA, the CDR3 is TGTGCCAGCTATCGCGGACAGAACACTGAAGCTTTCTTT. This translates into CASYRGQNTEAFF. This chain connects TRBV27 to TRBJ1-1; tentative D call: TRBD1 (5 bases). The germline V gene has CDR1 MNHEY and CDR2 SMNVEV (reference sequence). This CDR3 region has 13 residues. V lost 8 bases to trimming and J lost 1 base, with 11 bases between them.

This chain uses TRBV5-1 with TRBJ2-5; either TRBD1 or TRBD2 may supply D (5 bases each). Germline V gene sequence: CDR1 SGHRS, CDR2 YFSETQ. Trimming removed 3 bases at V and 1 base at J, with 10 bases between. This CDR3 contains 14 residues. The CDR3 protein is CASSSGRVQETQYF. The CDR3 coding sequence is TGCGCCAGCAGCTCAGGGAGAGTCCAAGAGACCCAGTACTTC.

In its sample, this clonotype was seen many times. The V call is TRBV29-1, the J call TRBJ2-1; possible D gene TRBD2, 5 bases. Between the trimmed V and J ends, which lost 1 base and 0 bases, there was a span of 16 bases. CDR1 SQVTM and CDR2 ANQGSEA come from the germline V gene. The CDR3 runs to 17 residues. CDR3 coding DNA: TGCAGCGTTGAAGGTGCACGCGGGCCGTACTCCTACAATGAGCAGTTCTTC. The encoded protein is CSVEGARGPYSYNEQFF.

This clonotype occurred a few times. This rearrangement joins TRBV29-1 to TRBJ1-1, with D unresolved. Germline CDR1 reads SQVTM; CDR2 reads ANQGSEA. The CDR3 contains 12 residues. Between the trimmed V and J ends, which lost 3 bases and 3 bases, there was a span of 8 bases. CDR3 amino acids: CSVEPGYTEAFF. The CDR3 DNA reads TGCAGCGTTGAGCCGGGCTACACTGAAGCTTTCTTT.

This clonotype was seen many times. The CDR3 DNA reads TGTGCCACCAGTGTGGGGTCGAACACTGAAGCTTTCTTT. Translated, it gives CATSVGSNTEAFF. The V gene is TRBV24-1, the J gene TRBJ1-1; the D is unclear. The CDR3 is 13 amino acids. Germline values: CDR1 KGHDR, CDR2 SFDVKD. V was clipped by 5 bases and J by 1 base, with 7 bases between them.

As concerns this clonotype: A read error may account for a junction end that differs from germline. The rearrangement uses TRBV7-2 and TRBJ2-1; TRBD2 is a possible D gene (6 bases). The CDR3 spans 16 residues. Germline V gene sequence: CDR1 SGHTA, CDR2 FQGNSA. CDR3 in amino acids: CASNLNAGPSYNEQFF. CDR3 coding DNA: TGTGCCAGCAACTTAAATGCGGGACCCTCCTACAATGAGCAGTTCTTC.

Remarks on this clonotype: One junction end does not reproduce the germline sequence, and a read error may be involved. J is TRBJ2-7 and V is TRBV19; maybe TRBD2 (5 bases). Germline V CDR1 and CDR2: LNHDA, SQIVND (reference sequence). This CDR3 contains 14 residues. For the CDR3, the DNA is TGTGACAGTAGGCCTATTGGAGGAGTCTACGAGCAGTACTTC. Its translation: CDSRPIGGVYEQYF.

This clonotype occurred a few times. The gene calls are TRBV7-2 and TRBJ1-1; TRBD1 might be the D (6 bases). This CDR3 contains 13 residues. Germline CDR1 is SGHTA and CDR2 is FQGNSA. V lost 4 bases and J lost 3, with 9 bases in between. CDR3 coding DNA: TGTGCCAGCAGCTCCGGACAGTACACTGAAGCTTTCTTT. Protein sequence: CASSSGQYTEAFF.

The chain combines TRBV27 with TRBJ1-5; unclear D gene. The CDR3 is 15 amino acids. Germline CDR1 MNHEY, CDR2 SMNVEV (reference sequence). V was pared by 0 bases and J by 6 bases, with 12 bases between. Written as DNA, the CDR3 is TGTGCCAGCAGTTTATCGCCAGGTAATGGTCAGCCCCAGCATTTT. This codes for CASSLSPGNGQPQHF.

This clonotype was picked up a small number of times. The chain uses TRBV7-9 and TRBJ2-2, with TRBD2 matching 14 bases. The CDR3 length is 17 residues. Germline CDR1 is SEHNR and CDR2 is FQNEAQ (reference sequence). The V segment lost 4 bases and the J segment 6 bases; nucleotides outside the gene matches: 7. Here the CDR3 reads CASSSRLAGGPSGELFF. CDR3 in DNA: TGTGCCAGCAGCTCCAGACTAGCGGGAGGGCCCTCCGGGGAGCTGTTTTTT.

Only one count was recorded for this clonotype. The chain employs TRBV20-1 and TRBJ1-1; tentatively, D is TRBD1 (5 bases). From germline, CDR1 is DFQATT and CDR2 SNEGSKA (reference sequence). The CDR3 contains 14 residues. Trimming cost V 0 bases and J 1 base, with 9 bases left between them. The CDR3 loop reads CSARDWGGNTEAFF. For the CDR3, the DNA is TGCAGTGCTAGAGACTGGGGCGGGAACACTGAAGCTTTCTTT.

This clonotype was recorded a few times. The chain has TRBV7-3 and TRBJ2-3; 13 bases fit TRBD2. V lost 5 bases and J lost 5; bases outside the gene matches: 13. This CDR3 is 18 amino acids long. The germline V gene has CDR1 SGHTA and CDR2 FQGTGA. In DNA form, the CDR3 reads TGTGCCAGCAGCCGCGGACTAGCGGGAGAATTAGGTGAAGATACGCAGTATTTT. Its protein product is CASSRGLAGELGEDTQYF.

Points on this clonotype: The CDR3 does not close with the conserved phenylalanine or tryptophan, likely indicating a read error. The genes are TRBV27 and TRBJ2-3; 12 bases align to TRBD2. Germline CDR1 is MNHEY and CDR2 is SMNVEV (reference sequence). V lost 2 bases and J lost 5; bases outside the gene matches: 5. This CDR3 region has 16 residues. This chain's CDR3 is CASSLSLAGGEDTQYL. The DNA of the CDR3 is TGTGCCAGCAGTTTAAGTCTAGCGGGAGGGGAAGATACGCAGTATCTT.

At least ten counts were recorded for this clonotype. The chain uses TRBV30 and TRBJ2-6; possible D gene TRBD2, 5 bases. The germline V gene has CDR1 GTSNPN and CDR2 SVGIG (reference sequence). The CDR3 spans 17 residues. V lost 0 bases to trimming and J lost 2 bases, with 14 bases between them. CDR3 sequence (DNA): TGTGCCTGGAGTGTACTGGACTTCAAGACTGGGGCCAACGTCCTGACTTTC. Translated: CAWSVLDFKTGANVLTF. The whole variable domain, remainder taken from reference TRBV30 and TRBJ2-6, is SQTIHQWPATLVQPVGSPLSLECTVEGTSNPNLYWYRQAAGRGLQLLFYSVGIGQISSEVPQNLSASRPQDRQFILSSKKLLLSDSGFYLCAWSVLDFKTGANVLTFGAGSRLTVL.

J is TRBJ1-2 and V is TRBV28; 7 bases are shared with TRBD1. Germline V gene lookup returns CDR1 MDHEN and CDR2 SYDVKM. V trimming: 2 bases; J trimming: 4 bases; junction bases outside the gene matches: 7. There are 15 residues in the CDR3. CDR3: CASSLMTGSAYGYTF. CDR3 DNA sequence: TGTGCCAGCAGTTTAATGACAGGGTCGGCCTATGGCTACACCTTC.

This clonotype was detected only a few times. The chain links TRBV7-9 to TRBJ2-2; the D gene is possibly TRBD1 (8 bases). This CDR3 spans 16 amino acids. The germline V gene encodes CDR1 SEHNR and CDR2 FQNEAQ (reference sequence). V lost 5 bases and J 1 base, leaving 14 bases between the germline ends. This CDR3 reads CASSLTGEGNTGELFF. Written as DNA, the CDR3 is TGTGCCAGCAGCCTGACAGGGGAGGGGAACACCGGGGAGCTGTTTTTT. The full variable domain, completed using reference TRBV7-9 and TRBJ2-2, is DTGVSQNPRHKITKRGQNVTFRCDPISEHNRLYWYRQTLGQGPEFLTYFQNEAQLEKSRLLSDRFSAERPKGSFSTLEIQRTEQGDSAMYLCASSLTGEGNTGELFFGEGSRLTVL.

At least ten counts were recorded for this clonotype. The V and J genes are TRBV19 and TRBJ2-5; the D call may be TRBD1 or TRBD2 (5 bases each). This CDR3 has 13 amino acids. Germline CDR1 is LNHDA and CDR2 is SQIVND (reference sequence). Trimming took off 5 bases at V and 5 bases at J, with 12 bases between the two ends. CDR3 sequence (DNA): TGTGCCAGTAGTCCCCCGGGGCGGGAGACCCAGTACTTC. Translation: CASSPPGRETQYF. Using reference TRBV19 and TRBJ2-5 for the parts outside the CDR3, the full variable domain is DGGITQSPKYLFRKEGQNVTLSCEQNLNHDAMYWYRQDPGQGLRLIYYSQIVNDFQKGDIAEGYSVSREKKESFPLTVTSAQKNPTAFYLCASSPPGRETQYFGPGTRLLVL.

Only a few counts were recorded for this clonotype. The gene calls are TRBV11-2 and TRBJ2-2; a weak D match, TRBD1 (6 bases). From germline, CDR1 is SGHAT and CDR2 FQNNGV. V lost 2 bases, J lost 8 bases, and 21 bases lay in between. The CDR3 extends over 17 amino acids. As DNA, the CDR3 is TGTGCCAGCAGCTTACTACCCGGAATTCAGGGGCCTGGGGAGCTGTTTTTT. It encodes CASSLLPGIQGPGELFF.

The rearrangement uses TRBV27 and TRBJ1-2; D unresolved. The V end was cut by 0 bases, the J end by 3 bases, with 8 bases between. The CDR3 has 14 residues. Germline V lookup: CDR1 MNHEY, CDR2 SMNVEV (reference sequence). The CDR3 reads CASSLSWQDYGYTF. CDR3 in DNA: TGTGCCAGCAGTTTATCGTGGCAGGACTATGGCTACACCTTC.

The chain combines TRBV3-1 with TRBJ1-2; the D gene is possibly TRBD1 (5 bases). CDR1 LGHDT and CDR2 YNNKEL come from the germline V gene (reference sequence). The V and J ends lost 4 bases and 8 bases respectively, with 14 bases between them. This CDR3 spans 13 amino acids. The CDR3 protein is CASSPREGEGYTF. CDR3 in DNA: TGTGCCAGCAGCCCCCGGGAAGGGGAGGGCTACACCTTC.

The chain employs TRBV12-3 or TRBV12-4 and TRBJ2-1; 7 bases match TRBD2. The CDR3 contains 15 residues. The V segment lost 5 bases and the J segment 5 bases; nucleotides outside the gene matches: 9. CDR3 amino acids: CASSQGLGWDNEQFF. Here the CDR3 DNA reads TGTGCCAGCAGTCAAGGACTAGGGTGGGACAATGAGCAGTTCTTC.

The V and J genes are TRBV6-1 and TRBJ2-7, with D possibly TRBD1 on 6 matching bases. Germline lookup yields CDR1 MNHNS and CDR2 SASEGT. This CDR3 has 15 amino acids. V was clipped by 6 bases and J by 6 bases, with 21 bases between them. CDR3 bases: TGTGCCAGCAGGGATGCCGGACAGCCGGCGGGCGAGCAGTACTTC. As protein: CASRDAGQPAGEQYF.

V and J are TRBV20-1 and TRBJ2-7; D may be TRBD2 (6 bases). Germline-derived CDR1 and CDR2 are DFQATT and SNEGSKA (reference sequence). V was shortened by 1 base and J by 4 bases, with 11 bases between the two germline ends. This CDR3 is 13 amino acids long. CDR3 sequence reads: CSARVPGRYEQYF. The CDR3 DNA reads TGCAGTGCTAGAGTCCCCGGGAGATACGAGCAGTACTTC.

There are many counts of this clonotype. The chain employs TRBV28 and TRBJ2-1, with 10 bases aligning to TRBD2. Trimming at V came to 5 bases and at J to 7 bases, leaving 11 bases not matched to a gene. CDR1 is MDHEN and CDR2 is SYDVKM in the germline V gene. This CDR3 region has 16 residues. CDR3 amino acids: CASSPPVGLAHNEQFF. The DNA for the CDR3 is TGTGCCAGCAGTCCCCCAGTGGGACTAGCGCATAATGAGCAGTTCTTC.

The chain is built from TRBV12-3 or TRBV12-4 and TRBJ1-1; no reliable D call. CDR3 size: 13 residues. V was shortened by 6 bases and J by 1 base, with 9 bases between the two germline ends. The CDR3 loop reads CASRFTENTEAFF. The CDR3 coding sequence is TGTGCCAGCAGGTTTACAGAGAACACTGAAGCTTTCTTT.

This clonotype has at least ten counts. V usage is TRBV5-1 and J usage is TRBJ1-2, with 7 bases that match TRBD1. Unmatched junction bases numbered 15, after V lost 4 bases and J lost 6 bases. Germline V gene data show CDR1 as SGHRS and CDR2 as YFSETQ. This CDR3 contains 16 residues. Here the CDR3 DNA reads TGCGCCAGCAGCACCACCTCCCGACAGGGTCCAAATGGCTACACCTTC. It codes for CASSTTSRQGPNGYTF.

The rearrangement links TRBV6-1 to TRBJ1-4; D may be TRBD1 (5 bases). The CDR3 extends over 10 amino acids. Germline CDR1 reads MNHNS; CDR2 reads SASEGT. V lost 8 bases to trimming and J lost 12 bases, with 10 bases between them. CDR3 in amino acids: CASRRGELFF. CDR3 coding DNA: TGTGCCAGCCGAAGGGGTGAACTGTTTTTT.

This clonotype was seen a handful of times. The chain is built from TRBV24-1 and TRBJ2-1; 9 nucleotides match TRBD1. The germline CDR1 and CDR2 sequences are KGHDR and SFDVKD. Unmatched junction bases numbered 5, after V lost 4 bases and J lost 5 bases. The length of the CDR3 is 15 residues. The CDR3 bases are TGTGCCACCAGTGAGAGGGACAGGGTCAACAATGAGCAGTTCTTC. As protein: CATSERDRVNNEQFF.

This clonotype occurred once. A read error may explain this, as a much larger clone is one base away. The chain combines TRBV28 with TRBJ2-7; D ambiguous. This CDR3 has 11 amino acids. Germline V gene lookup returns CDR1 MDHEN and CDR2 SYDVKM. The V end was cut by 6 bases, the J end by 7 bases, with 10 bases between. The CDR3 DNA follows: TGTGCCAGCAGCAATCTCAATGAGCAGTACTTC. As protein: CASSNLNEQYF.

This clonotype was seen repeatedly, ten times or more. The V and J genes are TRBV5-1 and TRBJ2-7, with 9 bases fitting TRBD1. CDR1 is SGHRS and CDR2 is YFSETQ in the germline V gene. The CDR3 contains 15 residues. The J segment lost 8 bases and the V segment lost 0 bases, leaving 9 bases of the junction unmatched. In DNA form, the CDR3 reads TGCGCCAGCAGCTTGGGAGTGGGACAGGGACTAAAGCAGTACTTC. Its translation is CASSLGVGQGLKQYF.